The T cell receptor beta chain under discussion was sequenced for a study of CD8 T cells in Susac syndrome. Study background: When their blood was taken, patients with Susac syndrome were therapy-naive, taking corticosteroids, or taking intravenous immunoglobulin alone.

This CDR3 is 14 amino acids long. V lost 8 bases to trimming and J lost 1 base, with 14 bases between them. Germline values: CDR1 SGHAT, CDR2 FQNNGV. It was with random hexamers that about 0.45 to 1 ug RNA was reverse transcribed. Multiplex immunoSEQ PCR targeted 54 Vbeta and 13 Jbeta TCR beta segments. Via MiXCR, TCRdb re-called the immunoSEQ multiplex PCR reads, giving one row per CDR3 protein. This table holds tens of thousands of distinct CDR3 sequences, 95% to 96% found once. As judged by recently defined diagnostic criteria, patients with Susac syndrome had definite or probable disease. This receptor was obtained from a human donor with Susac syndrome. V is TRBV11-2 and J is TRBJ2-5; weak D call: TRBD1 (6 bases). Sequencing was performed on CD8+ T cells from PBMCs. In DNA, the CDR3 is TGTGCCAGCGGCCTAACAGGGAGCCAAGAGACCCAGTACTTC. Translation gives CASGLTGSQETQYF.